These T cell receptor beta chains were read from a single sample in a study of T cell repertoires in cytomegalovirus infection. Their antigens remain unidentified. MiXCR, applied by TCRdb to the reads, yields one record per CDR3 protein. The top ten clones hold about 18% of a sample with approximately 730,000 distinct CDR3 sequences, 30% to 40% of them seen once. The specimen comprised cultured PBMCs, sampled from culture after CMV antigen stimulation. The receptor source for this set is a human donor in good health (CMV status not recorded). Some clones in this sample may be carry-over from other donors' samples. Each CDR3 is given with its conserved first and last residue. A D gene is named only where the DNA matches it firmly. Clone size appears in some rows only: once, few, many, or a class for an expanded clone.

DNA	CDR3	D	length	J	V	size
TGTGCCAGCAGCTCGGCGCTGTTGGGACTGATCGTTGTAAGCACAGATACGCAGTATTTT	CASSSALLGLIVVSTDTQYF	-	20	TRBJ2-3	TRBV5-6	-
TGTGCCAGCAGCGGCGGGCCAGAAGAGACCCAGTACTTC	CASSGGPEETQYF	-	13	TRBJ2-5	TRBV7-2	few
TGTGCCAGTAGTAAGGACAACGAAGCTTTCTTT	CASSKDNEAFF	-	11	TRBJ1-1	TRBV19	few
TGTGCCAGCAGTTTATCCGGGCGCGTCCCCGAGACCCAGTACTTC	CASSLSGRVPETQYF	-	15	TRBJ2-5	TRBV27	-
TGTGCCAGCAGCTTAACGGCGGGAGTATCGGAGACCCAGTACTTC	CASSLTAGVSETQYF	TRBD2	15	TRBJ2-5	TRBV7-2	many
TGTGCCAGCAGCTTACTCTCGACAGGGCGATACGAGCAGTACTTC	CASSLLSTGRYEQYF	TRBD1	15	TRBJ2-7	TRBV7-9	-
TGTGCCAGCAGCTTAGTAGGGGGGGGCCCGCGGGAGACCCAGTACTTC	CASSLVGGGPRETQYF	-	16	TRBJ2-5	TRBV7-2	-
TGTGCCAGCAGCCCCGGGACAGCTCTGGGAAACACCATATATTTT	CASSPGTALGNTIYF	TRBD1	15	TRBJ1-3	TRBV6-5	-
TGTGCCAGCAGCCGCTCGGGACAAGAGACCCAGTACTTC	CASSRSGQETQYF	-	13	TRBJ2-5	TRBV11-2	many
TGTGCCAGCAGCAAACAGGGGGAGAGCTCCTACAATGAGCAGTTCTTC	CASSKQGESSYNEQFF	TRBD1	16	TRBJ2-1	TRBV7-2	many
TGCGCCAGCAGCCTTAGACAGGTAAATGGTCAGCCCCAGCATTTT	CASSLRQVNGQPQHF	-	15	TRBJ1-5	TRBV4-1	few
TGCGCCAGCAGCAACAGGGACAGTAACTATGGCTACACCTTC	CASSNRDSNYGYTF	TRBD1	14	TRBJ1-2	TRBV5-1	-
TGTGCCAGCAGCTGGGGAACAGGGATGGATCAGCCCCAGCATTTT	CASSWGTGMDQPQHF	-	15	TRBJ1-5	TRBV28	few
TGTGCCAGTAGTCCCCAGGGGCACTCCTACGAGCAGTACTTC	CASSPQGHSYEQYF	-	14	TRBJ2-7	TRBV19	few
TGTGCCAGCAGTAGCGGGGGGGCCCAGGACACCGGGGAGCTGTTTTTT	CASSSGGAQDTGELFF	TRBD2	16	TRBJ2-2	TRBV28	few
TGTGCCAGTAGTACCTCAGGACACCCGTATGGCTACACCTTC	CASSTSGHPYGYTF	-	14	TRBJ1-2	TRBV19	-
TGTGCCAGCAGTTTTTTTAGACCCAATGGGGATGAGCAGTTCTTC	CASSFFRPNGDEQFF	-	15	TRBJ2-1	TRBV28	-
TGTGCCAGCAGCCCTGAACCTAATTCACCCCTCCACTTT	CASSPEPNSPLHF	-	13	TRBJ1-6	TRBV7-2	few
TGCGCCAGCAGCCAAGATTTCACGAAAGAGACCCAGTACTTC	CASSQDFTKETQYF	-	14	TRBJ2-5	TRBV4-1	few
TGTGCCAGCAGCTTAAAAACTGCAACTAATGAAAAACTGTTTTTT	CASSLKTATNEKLFF	-	15	TRBJ1-4	TRBV7-2	-
TGTGCCAGCAGTTACTCTACCTCGTGGGCTTGGCATAATTCACCCCTCCACTTT	CASSYSTSWAWHNSPLHF	-	18	TRBJ1-6	TRBV6-5	-
TGTGCCAGCGGGGTCAGCTCTGGAAACACCATATATTTT	CASGVSSGNTIYF	-	13	TRBJ1-3	TRBV12-3/TRBV12-4	few